These 3 T cell receptor beta chains were all obtained from the same sample, sequenced in a study of radiation and T cells in renal cell carcinoma. Stated time point: blood 2 weeks post-SBRT. The treatment is: 15 Gy SBRT to primary tumor, nephrectomy 4 weeks later. Using immunoSEQ multiplex PCR, the repertoire was profiled, and TCRdb retains in-frame clones only, with some absent. The sample carries just under 80,000 clones, 65% to 90% recorded once. The sequences come from blood, collected from a patient whose treatment included radiotherapy and nephrectomy. Every receptor here comes from a woman aged 45 to 65 with renal cell carcinoma.

This chain connects TRBV27 to TRBJ2-5, with TRBD2 identical over 11 bases. V was pared by 8 bases and J by 3 bases, with 5 bases of the junction left unmatched. CDR1 and CDR2 from the germline V gene are MNHEY and SMNVEV (reference sequence). The CDR3 runs to 14 residues. The CDR3 nucleotides are TGTGCCAGCCGAAAGGGACTAGCGGAAGAGACCCAGTACTTC. Amino acid sequence: CASRKGLAEETQYF.

This clone showed up just once. The rearrangement joins TRBV11-1 to TRBJ2-2; D gene uncertain. V gave up 5 bases and J gave up 7 bases, with 17 bases separating them. This CDR3 contains 15 residues. Germline loops: CDR1 SGHAT, CDR2 FQDESV (reference sequence). The CDR3 DNA follows: TGTGCCAGCAGCGTATCCTTCGAGGTGGGCGGGGAGCTGTTTTTT. Protein sequence: CASSVSFEVGGELFF.

V gene TRBV6-4 combines with J gene TRBJ2-2; 7 positions agree with TRBD2. The trim removed 9 bases at V and 7 bases at J, leaving 8 bases unmatched. The CDR3 sequence is 13 residues long. The germline V gene encodes CDR1 MRHNA and CDR2 SNTAGT. The CDR3 bases are TGTGCCAGGATGGGAGGGGTCCACGGGGAGCTGTTTTTT. It encodes CARMGGVHGELFF.